What follows are 32 T cell receptor beta chains derived from one specimen sequenced in a study of identical twins. TCRdb fed the 5' RACE reads into MiXCR, producing one record per CDR3 protein. The repertoire holds 1.5 million to 2 million distinct CDR3 sequences, under 35% seen once, with about 0.27% in the top ten. The material sequenced was cord blood. These receptors originate from a newborn girl in good health.

This clonotype was observed a handful of times. The chain joins TRBV24-1 to TRBJ1-1; D is uncertain. With 0 bases removed from V and 0 bases from J, the gap between germline ends came to 7 bases. The CDR3 has 15 amino acids. Germline V lookup: CDR1 KGHDR, CDR2 SFDVKD. The CDR3 reads CATSDLPGLNTEAFF. The CDR3, as DNA: TGTGCCACCAGTGATTTGCCCGGATTGAACACTGAAGCTTTCTTT.

This chain uses TRBV20-1 with TRBJ1-1; tentatively, D is TRBD1 (5 bases). Germline CDR1 reads DFQATT; CDR2 reads SNEGSKA (reference sequence). Trimming stripped 0 bases from V and 8 bases from J, with 10 bases between. CDR3 length: 12 residues. CDR3 coding DNA: TGCAGTGCTAGAGATCAACAGGCCGAAGCTTTCTTT. Amino acid sequence: CSARDQQAEAFF.

The CDR3 DNA reads as TGTGCCAGCAGTCTCGGGACAGCCAACTACACCTTC. Translation gives CASSLGTANYTF. This sequence joins TRBV28 and TRBJ1-2, with 7 positions matching TRBD1. This CDR3 is 12 amino acids long. Germline loops: CDR1 MDHEN, CDR2 SYDVKM. The V and J ends lost 5 bases and 10 bases, in that order; junction bases with no gene match: 7.

This chain uses TRBV5-1 with TRBJ2-3; 8 bases are shared with TRBD1. CDR3 length: 14 residues. The germline gives CDR1 SGHRS, CDR2 YFSETQ. V lost 3 bases to trimming and J lost 4 bases; unmatched junction nucleotides: 4. The CDR3 region is CASSSLQGADTQYF. The CDR3 DNA follows: TGCGCCAGCAGCTCGCTACAGGGGGCAGATACGCAGTATTTT.

V and J are TRBV6-2 or TRBV6-3 and TRBJ1-2; weak D call: TRBD1 (5 bases). V was clipped by 7 bases and J by 12 bases, with 18 bases between them. The CDR3 contains 12 residues. From germline, CDR1 is MNHEY and CDR2 SVGEGT. The CDR3 region has the DNA TGTGCCAGCACCAACGAAGCAGGGAGACACACCTTC. Amino acids: CASTNEAGRHTF.

This chain joins TRBV29-1 and TRBJ2-3; D is perhaps TRBD1 (6 bases). This CDR3 has 14 residues. The V gene lost 5 bases and the J gene lost 3 bases, with 15 bases spanning the gap. Germline CDR1 SQVTM, CDR2 ANQGSEA. CDR3 sequence reads: CSVRQGFATDTQYF. The CDR3 DNA is TGCAGCGTTCGGCAGGGGTTCGCTACAGATACGCAGTATTTT.

The chain carries TRBV5-1 and TRBJ2-1; 8 bases match TRBD1. Germline V lookup: CDR1 SGHRS, CDR2 YFSETQ. The CDR3 contains 18 residues. J was trimmed by 2 bases and V by 1 base; bases with no gene match: 11. DNA for the CDR3: TGCGCCAGCAGCTTGAGGACAGGGCCTCTCCTAGCCTACAATGAGCAGTTCTTC. It translates to CASSLRTGPLLAYNEQFF.

The sample holds a few counts of this clonotype. V is TRBV20-1 and J is TRBJ2-7; perhaps TRBD2 as D (6 bases). This CDR3 comprises 13 residues. CDR1 and CDR2 (germline): DFQATT, SNEGSKA (reference sequence). V gave up 3 bases and J gave up 7 bases, with 16 bases separating them. In DNA, the CDR3 is TGCAGTGCTAGTGGAGGGGAGCTGGGAGAGCAGTACTTC. It is translated as CSASGGELGEQYF.

This clonotype was detected a few times. The CDR3, as DNA: TGTGCCAGCAGCCCACATCTTCCCGGGGACTACGAGCAGTACTTC. Its translation is CASSPHLPGDYEQYF. The chain employs TRBV12-3 or TRBV12-4 and TRBJ2-7, with a tentative D call TRBD2 (5 bases). V was shortened by 6 bases and J by 3 bases, with 18 bases between the two germline ends. The CDR3 loop spans 15 amino acids.

The V gene is TRBV6-7, the J gene TRBJ2-1; D remains unclear. TRBV6-7 is filed as an ORF, its function uncertain. CDR3 size: 18 residues. With 0 bases removed from V and 3 bases from J, the gap between germline ends came to 18 bases. CDR3 region: CASSYSSDSVPFYNEQFF. CDR3 in DNA: TGTGCCAGCAGTTACTCGAGCGATTCCGTCCCTTTCTACAATGAGCAGTTCTTC.

There are a few counts of this clonotype. The CDR3 coding sequence is TGTGCCAGCAGCCCCCTCACTAGCGGGGGGTACGAGCAGTACTTC. Translation: CASSPLTSGGYEQYF. This chain joins TRBV9 and TRBJ2-7; 12 bases match TRBD2. V lost 4 bases and J lost 4; bases outside the gene matches: 6. There are 15 residues in the CDR3. In germline, CDR1 is SGDLS, CDR2 YYNGEE.

CDR3 loop: CASSLSDRGGQPQHF. In DNA form, the CDR3 reads TGTGCCAGCAGCTTATCCGACAGGGGGGGTCAGCCCCAGCATTTT. The J gene is TRBJ1-5, the V gene TRBV13; 9 nucleotides match TRBD1. The V gene's germline CDR1 is PRHDT and CDR2 FYEKMQ (reference sequence). Germline trimming cut 2 bases from V and 6 bases from J; bases unmatched to any gene: 5. CDR3 length equals 15 residues.

This sequence joins TRBV20-1 and TRBJ2-3; 11 bases agree with TRBD2. Trimming cost V 6 bases and J 3 bases; bases outside gene matches: 5. CDR1 is DFQATT, CDR2 SNEGSKA, per germline (reference sequence). The CDR3 is made up of 14 amino acids. In nucleotides, the CDR3 is TGCAGTGCCCCTATAGCGGGGGGGACAGATACGCAGTATTTT. It specifies CSAPIAGGTDTQYF.

A single count supports this clonotype. The chain has TRBV3-1 and TRBJ2-7, with 14 bases that match TRBD2. This CDR3 spans 16 amino acids. J gave up 5 bases and V 4 bases, and 7 bases lay outside the gene matches. Germline lookup yields CDR1 LGHDT and CDR2 YNNKEL (reference sequence). The CDR3 reads CASSRGLAGGVDEQYF. Written as DNA, the CDR3 is TGTGCCAGCAGCCGAGGACTAGCGGGGGGAGTAGACGAGCAGTACTTC.

The rearrangement uses TRBV25-1 and TRBJ2-1; no definite D call. Deletions cut 4 bases from V and 0 bases from J, with 7 bases between. This CDR3 contains 14 residues. Germline lookup yields CDR1 MGHDK and CDR2 SYGVNS. CDR3 amino acids: CASSAPLSYNEQFF. Here the CDR3 DNA reads TGTGCCAGCAGTGCCCCCCTCTCCTACAATGAGCAGTTCTTC.

The V and J genes are TRBV24-1 and TRBJ2-2; 8 bases line up with TRBD2. The germline gives CDR1 KGHDR, CDR2 SFDVKD. V lost 1 base, J lost 1 base, and 4 bases stayed unmatched. The CDR3 has 17 residues. The CDR3 region has the DNA TGTGCCACCAGTGATTTTCCCAGCGGGAGGAACACCGGGGAGCTGTTTTTT. Translation gives CATSDFPSGRNTGELFF.

The genes are TRBV20-1 and TRBJ1-4, with D perhaps TRBD1 (5 bases). Looked up from germline, CDR1 is DFQATT and CDR2 is SNEGSKA (reference sequence). This CDR3 is built from 15 residues. Trimming cost V 0 bases and J 6 bases, with 14 bases left between them. CDR3 sequence reads: CSARDRQGGDEKLFF. The CDR3 nucleotides read TGCAGTGCTAGAGATCGGCAGGGAGGGGATGAAAAACTGTTTTTT.

The CDR3 loop reads CASSQEGQGRDEQYF. The CDR3, as DNA: TGTGCCAGCAGCCAGGAGGGACAGGGGAGGGACGAGCAGTACTTC. The J gene is TRBJ2-7, the V gene TRBV9, with 10 bases matching TRBD1. This CDR3 spans 15 amino acids. CDR1 SGDLS and CDR2 YYNGEE come from the germline V gene. V lost 4 bases to trimming and J lost 5 bases; unmatched junction nucleotides: 9.

The rearrangement joins TRBV27 to TRBJ2-1; the D gene is possibly TRBD2 (5 bases). The germline gives CDR1 MNHEY, CDR2 SMNVEV (reference sequence). The V end lost 3 bases, the J end lost 4 bases, and 10 bases lay between the germline ends. CDR3 size: 14 residues. The CDR3 bases are TGTGCCAGCAGTTTCATCGGGGTTTACAATGAGCAGTTCTTC. Protein sequence: CASSFIGVYNEQFF.

Concerning this clonotype: The junction and the germline gene differ at one end; a read error may be behind it. V is TRBV20-1 and J is TRBJ2-5; D could derive from TRBD1 or TRBD2 (6 bases each). The CDR3 is 12 residues long. Germline CDR1 DFQATT, CDR2 SNEGSKA (reference sequence). CDR3 nucleotides: TGCAGTGTTAGAGAGGGGGGAGAGACCCAGTACTTC. It specifies CSVREGGETQYF.

This chain links TRBV4-1 with TRBJ1-1; D gene unclear. Looked up from germline, CDR1 is MGHRA and CDR2 is YSYEKL. The CDR3 length is 14 residues. Deletions cut 5 bases from V and 2 bases from J, with 12 bases between. The CDR3 sequence: CASSKPTLNTEAFF. CDR3 coding DNA: TGCGCCAGCAGCAAACCTACATTAAACACTGAAGCTTTCTTT.

About this clonotype itself: This clone may be a read error of a much larger clone one base away. The chain combines TRBV6-2 or TRBV6-3 with TRBJ2-3; 7 positions agree with TRBD2. CDR1 is MNHEY, CDR2 SVGEGT, per germline. The CDR3 totals 13 residues. The ends lost 7 bases at V and 4 bases at J; junction bases unmatched: 5. The CDR3 nucleotides are TGTGCCAGCAAGCTAGCGGACGCAGATACGCAGTATTTT. Translation gives CASKLADADTQYF.

This clonotype was detected a few times. The chain recombines TRBV12-3 or TRBV12-4 with TRBJ1-1; possibly TRBD1 for D (5 bases). V was clipped by 6 bases and J by 11 bases, with 13 bases between them. The CDR3 is made up of 11 amino acids. This chain's CDR3 is CASSLGLWAFF. CDR3 in DNA: TGTGCCAGCAGCCTGGGACTGTGGGCTTTCTTT.

This clonotype came up a few times. The chain recombines TRBV6-5 with TRBJ1-2; a possible D gene is TRBD1 (5 bases). Germline CDR1 and CDR2: MNHEY and SVGAGI. CDR3 length: 14 residues. Trimming removed 2 bases at V and 3 bases at J, with 10 bases between. The CDR3 sequence is CASSYIGRDYGYTF. CDR3 bases: TGTGCCAGCAGTTACATCGGCAGGGACTATGGCTACACCTTC.

This clonotype was counted between two and nine times. This chain joins TRBV28 and TRBJ2-6; D gene uncertain. The CDR3 extends over 15 amino acids. Trimming removed 5 bases from V and 4 bases from J, with 12 bases in between. Looked up from germline, CDR1 is MDHEN and CDR2 is SYDVKM. Here the CDR3 reads CASSNGDNGANVLTF. CDR3 DNA: TGTGCCAGCAGTAACGGAGATAACGGGGCCAACGTCCTGACTTTC.

This clonotype has more than one count but fewer than ten. The chain carries TRBV4-2 and TRBJ1-5; TRBD1 might be the D (5 bases). This CDR3 has 16 residues. Trimming took off 0 bases at V and 0 bases at J, with 9 bases between the two ends. Germline CDR1 reads LGHNA; CDR2 reads YNFKEQ. The CDR3: CASSQEGGVSNQPQHF. In DNA form, the CDR3 reads TGTGCCAGCAGCCAAGAGGGGGGGGTTAGCAATCAGCCCCAGCATTTT.

This clonotype was found many times. One junction end disagrees with the germline gene, perhaps due to a read error. The V call is TRBV5-1, the J call TRBJ2-7; TRBD2 might be the D (6 bases). There are 12 residues in the CDR3. Per germline, CDR1 SGHRS and CDR2 YFSETQ. CDR3 bases: TGTGCCAGCAGTTGGGGGGACTACGAGCAGTACTTC. Amino acid sequence: CASSWGDYEQYF.

The chain links TRBV11-2 to TRBJ2-2, with D unclear. The CDR3 has 13 amino acids. Trimming left V 5 bases short and J 8 bases short, with 12 bases between. Germline V gives CDR1 SGHAT, CDR2 FQNNGV. CDR3 in DNA: TGTGCCAGCAGCCTACCATTTAAGGGGGAGCTGTTTTTT. It is translated as CASSLPFKGELFF.

The chain employs TRBV14 and TRBJ2-1; tentative D call: TRBD2 (5 bases). The germline CDR1 and CDR2 sequences are SGHDN and FVKESK. The CDR3 has 14 residues. With 7 bases removed from V and 0 bases from J, the gap between germline ends came to 10 bases. The CDR3 sequence: CASKDFGSYNEQFF. The CDR3 coding sequence is TGTGCCAGCAAGGACTTCGGCTCCTACAATGAGCAGTTCTTC.

The rearrangement uses TRBV20-1 and TRBJ1-5, with D unresolved. Germline values: CDR1 DFQATT, CDR2 SNEGSKA (reference sequence). This CDR3 region has 15 residues. V lost 3 bases to trimming and J lost 7 bases, with 19 bases between them. The CDR3 loop reads CSARTAGLSGQPQHF. CDR3 nucleotides: TGCAGTGCTAGGACCGCGGGGTTGTCGGGACAGCCCCAGCATTTT.

The gene calls are TRBV27 and TRBJ2-5; no clear D. Trimming cost V 5 bases and J 2 bases, with 12 bases left between them. Germline CDR1 and CDR2: MNHEY and SMNVEV (reference sequence). The length of the CDR3 is 14 residues. CDR3: CASSPSRSQETQYF. In DNA form, the CDR3 reads TGTGCCAGCAGTCCCTCCAGGTCACAAGAGACCCAGTACTTC.

The chain couples TRBV21-1 to TRBJ1-2; TRBD1, the table's D call, was not compared with the DNA. TRBV21-1 is listed as a pseudogene. CDR3 length: 18 residues. CDR3 amino acids: CASSKDSRTRRKDYGYTF. CDR3 in DNA: TGTGCCAGCAGCAAAGATTCCCGGACAAGGCGCAAAGACTATGGCTACACCTTC.